This is a list of T cell receptor beta chains from one sample in a study of CD4+ T cells in melanoma. Profiled with immunoSEQ multiplex PCR; TCRdb holds only in-frame clones, not every one. This repertoire shows around 100,000 clones, about 92% found once; its top ten account for 3% to 4%. Sequenced: peripheral blood. The receptor source for this set is a human donor with melanoma. The CDR3 runs from the conserved cysteine through the conserved F or W. The order of the fields is clone size, J gene, D gene, V gene, CDR3 protein, CDR3 DNA. D genes are given only for firm matches. Some rows mark clone size as missing; the rest say once, few, many or name a class of expanded clone.

few,TRBJ2-4,TRBD2,TRBV7-2,CASSEISGLVNIQYF,TGTGCCAGCAGCGAAATATCAGGACTAGTAAACATTCAGTACTTC
.,TRBJ1-2,TRBD1,TRBV28,CASSSGGGGQGADGYTF,TGTGCCAGCTCCTCAGGGGGTGGAGGGCAGGGGGCTGATGGCTACACCTTC
.,TRBJ2-5,.,TRBV7-8,CASSPGLRAQETQYF,TGTGCCAGCAGCCCCGGTTTGCGTGCCCAAGAGACCCAGTACTTC
once,TRBJ2-3,.,TRBV7-2,CASSLGVITQYF,TGTGCCAGCAGCTTAGGGGTTATTACGCAGTATTTT
once,TRBJ1-1,.,TRBV30,CAWAPDTYTEAFF,TGTGCCTGGGCCCCCGACACATACACTGAAGCTTTCTTT
once,TRBJ1-2,TRBD1,TRBV19,CASSLWDRGERYGYTF,TGTGCCAGTAGTCTCTGGGACAGGGGGGAAAGATATGGCTACACCTTC
.,TRBJ1-5,.,TRBV6-6,CASSLQDDQPQHF,TGTGCCAGCAGTTTACAGGACGATCAGCCCCAGCATTTT
.,TRBJ2-1,.,TRBV5-1,CASSLDAHEQFF,TGCGCCAGCAGCTTGGATGCCCATGAGCAGTTCTTC
.,TRBJ2-7,TRBD2,TRBV6-1,CASQRGGIPSYEQYF,TGTGCCAGCCAGCGGGGGGGAATCCCATCCTACGAGCAGTACTTC
.,TRBJ2-3,TRBD2,TRBV11-2,CASSLGLAGTNTQYF,TGTGCCAGCAGCTTGGGACTAGCGGGGACCAATACGCAGTATTTT
.,TRBJ2-3,.,TRBV7-9,CASSAPSPLGTQYF,TGTGCCAGCAGCGCCCCCTCTCCACTCGGTACGCAGTATTTT
.,TRBJ1-5,.,TRBV11-2,CASSARQQQQPAQHF,TGTGCCAGCAGCGCCAGACAGCAACAACAGCCAGCCCAGCATTTT
.,TRBJ2-5,.,TRBV7-9,CASSLTRGLQETQYF,TGTGCCAGCAGCTTAACAAGGGGATTACAAGAGACCCAGTACTTC
.,TRBJ2-1,.,TRBV5-1,CASSRGLNEQFF,TGCGCCAGCAGTCGGGGGTTGAATGAGCAGTTCTTC
.,TRBJ2-2,.,TRBV5-6,CASSLVTRISTGELFF,TGTGCCAGCAGCTTGGTGACTAGGATTAGCACCGGGGAGCTGTTTTTT
.,TRBJ1-2,.,TRBV7-9,CASSPWKSGLRSYGYTF,TGTGCCAGCAGCCCGTGGAAATCAGGGCTTCGTTCCTATGGCTACACCTTC
once,TRBJ2-5,.,TRBV18,CASSPAPQETQYF,TGTGCCAGCTCACCCGCGCCCCAAGAGACCCAGTACTTC
.,TRBJ2-1,.,TRBV6-1,CASSEAAGIYNEQFF,TGTGCCAGCAGTGAAGCCGCTGGGATCTACAATGAGCAGTTCTTC
.,TRBJ2-2,.,TRBV7-2,CASSLVSLPSTGELFF,TGTGCCAGCAGCTTAGTTAGTCTCCCGAGCACCGGGGAGCTGTTTTTT
.,TRBJ1-1,.,TRBV6-5,CASSSTGTEAFF,TGTGCCAGCAGTTCGACGGGCACTGAAGCTTTCTTT
.,TRBJ1-2,.,TRBV4-3,CASSQDVGQPYGYTF,TGCGCCAGCAGCCAAGATGTTGGACAGCCCTATGGCTACACCTTC
.,TRBJ1-4,.,TRBV7-3,CASSLRFGGWEKLFF,TGTGCCAGCAGCTTAAGGTTTGGGGGGTGGGAAAAACTGTTTTTT
.,TRBJ1-2,.,TRBV19,CASGDRTGLGYTF,TGTGCCAGTGGCGACAGGACGGGTTTGGGCTACACCTTC
.,TRBJ1-2,.,TRBV14,CASSQDRVRARALGYTF,TGTGCCAGCAGCCAAGATCGCGTGAGGGCGAGGGCTCTTGGCTACACCTTC
.,TRBJ2-7,TRBD1,TRBV28,CASSLIPGQDHYEQYF,TGTGCCAGCAGTCTAATACCCGGACAGGACCACTACGAGCAGTACTTC
.,TRBJ1-5,.,TRBV19,CASSTTRGNQPQHF,TGTGCCAGTAGTACGACGAGGGGCAATCAGCCCCAGCATTTT
.,TRBJ2-7,.,TRBV5-6,CASSPQARRHLREQYF,TGTGCCAGCAGCCCGCAAGCCCGGCGGCATCTGAGGGAGCAGTACTTC